This TCR beta chain was identified during a study of blood T cell repertoires in COVID-19. Study background: Samples taken during acute and convalescent COVID-19 were collected in the United States, Italy and Spain.

The V end was cut by 3 bases, the J end by 1 base, with 12 bases between. Per the germline V gene, CDR1 is ENHRY and CDR2 is SYGVKD. The CDR3 is 16 residues long. Produced via immunoSEQ multiplex PCR; TCRdb's table is partial and in-frame only. The repertoire holds more than 200,000 clones, with 75% to 90% as singletons. Cohorts were based on clinical histories the participants reported. J is TRBJ2-2 and V is TRBV10-3; a weak D match, TRBD1 (5 bases). The origin of this receptor is a woman aged 30 to 39 who had been exposed to COVID-19. Sequenced sample: PBMCs or T cells enriched from blood (not recorded which). The CDR3 DNA sequence: TGTGCCATCAGTGAATCAGGACATATGAACACCGGGGAGCTGTTTTTT. Protein sequence: CAISESGHMNTGELFF.